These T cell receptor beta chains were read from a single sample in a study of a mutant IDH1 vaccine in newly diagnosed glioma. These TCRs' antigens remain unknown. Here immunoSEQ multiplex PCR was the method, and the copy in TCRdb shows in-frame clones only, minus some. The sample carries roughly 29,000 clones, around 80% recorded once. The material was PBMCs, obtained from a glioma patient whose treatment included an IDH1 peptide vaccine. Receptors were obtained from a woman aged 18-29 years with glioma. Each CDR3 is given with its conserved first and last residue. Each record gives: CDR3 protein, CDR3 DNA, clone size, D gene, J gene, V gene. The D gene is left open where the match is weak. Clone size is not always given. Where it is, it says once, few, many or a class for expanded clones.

cdr3_aa: CASSPDQTVASTGELFF; cdr3_nt: TGTGCCAGCAGTCCTGACCAAACAGTGGCTAGCACCGGGGAGCTGTTTTTT; clone_size: few; d_call: .; j_call: TRBJ2-2; v_call: TRBV27
cdr3_aa: CASSISWAGQPQHF; cdr3_nt: TGTGCCAGTAGTATCTCGTGGGCGGGTCAGCCCCAGCATTTT; clone_size: few; d_call: .; j_call: TRBJ1-5; v_call: TRBV19
cdr3_aa: CASSRNTGTPPFF; cdr3_nt: TGTGCCAGCAGTCGAAACACCGGGACCCCCCCGTTCTTC; clone_size: .; d_call: .; j_call: TRBJ2-1; v_call: TRBV27
cdr3_aa: CASSLYHSETQYF; cdr3_nt: TGTGCCAGCAGTTTGTACCACTCCGAGACCCAGTACTTC; clone_size: .; d_call: .; j_call: TRBJ2-5; v_call: TRBV27
cdr3_aa: CASSLASTNEKLFF; cdr3_nt: TGTGCCAGCAGCTTGGCCTCGACTAATGAAAAACTGTTTTTT; clone_size: few; d_call: .; j_call: TRBJ1-4; v_call: TRBV5-5
cdr3_aa: CASSEALGEKLFF; cdr3_nt: TGTGCCAGCAGTGAAGCGTTAGGGGAAAAACTGTTTTTT; clone_size: once; d_call: .; j_call: TRBJ1-4; v_call: TRBV6-1
cdr3_aa: CASSLRGAANYEQYF; cdr3_nt: TGTGCCAGCAGTCTCCGAGGGGCGGCTAACTACGAGCAGTACTTC; clone_size: .; d_call: .; j_call: TRBJ2-7; v_call: TRBV6-6
cdr3_aa: CASNGGGEQYF; cdr3_nt: TGTGCCAGCAACGGGGGAGGCGAGCAGTACTTC; clone_size: once; d_call: .; j_call: TRBJ2-7; v_call: TRBV6-5
cdr3_aa: CASRQSRGANEKLFF; cdr3_nt: TGTGCCAGCAGGCAAAGTAGGGGGGCTAATGAAAAACTGTTTTTT; clone_size: .; d_call: .; j_call: TRBJ1-4; v_call: TRBV5-8
cdr3_aa: CASRQDMPPGELFF; cdr3_nt: TGCGCCAGCAGACAGGACATGCCTCCCGGGGAGCTGTTTTTT; clone_size: .; d_call: .; j_call: TRBJ2-2; v_call: TRBV5-1
cdr3_aa: CASSPWTSEPYEQYF; cdr3_nt: TGTGCCAGCAGCCCATGGACTAGCGAACCCTACGAGCAGTACTTC; clone_size: .; d_call: TRBD2; j_call: TRBJ2-7; v_call: TRBV7-9
cdr3_aa: CASSGRSTAAGDEQYF; cdr3_nt: TGCGCCAGCAGCGGAAGAAGCACCGCTGCTGGGGACGAGCAGTACTTC; clone_size: .; d_call: .; j_call: TRBJ2-7; v_call: TRBV5-1
cdr3_aa: CASTPQGRENTEAFF; cdr3_nt: TGTGCCAGCACCCCACAGGGGAGAGAGAACACTGAAGCTTTCTTT; clone_size: .; d_call: TRBD1; j_call: TRBJ1-1; v_call: TRBV5-6
cdr3_aa: CASSLVAGGQETQYF; cdr3_nt: TGCGCCAGCAGCTTGGTGGCAGGGGGACAAGAGACCCAGTACTTC; clone_size: .; d_call: TRBD1; j_call: TRBJ2-5; v_call: TRBV5-1
cdr3_aa: CASSQDRTLSGEQYF; cdr3_nt: TGCGCCAGCAGCCAAGACAGGACCCTTTCGGGGGAGCAGTACTTC; clone_size: once; d_call: .; j_call: TRBJ2-7; v_call: TRBV4-3
cdr3_aa: CASSIGPQETPQHF; cdr3_nt: TGTGCCAGTAGTATAGGGCCCCAAGAAACGCCCCAGCATTTT; clone_size: .; d_call: .; j_call: TRBJ1-5; v_call: TRBV19
cdr3_aa: CASSQDWDSNQPQHF; cdr3_nt: TGTGCCAGCAGCCAAGATTGGGACAGCAATCAGCCCCAGCATTTT; clone_size: .; d_call: .; j_call: TRBJ1-5; v_call: TRBV4-2
cdr3_aa: CSVEAHQGATGELFF; cdr3_nt: TGCAGCGTTGAGGCCCACCAGGGCGCCACCGGGGAGCTGTTTTTT; clone_size: .; d_call: .; j_call: TRBJ2-2; v_call: TRBV29-1
cdr3_aa: CASSEAITGQGYTF; cdr3_nt: TGTGCCAGCAGTGAAGCGATAACAGGTCAAGGCTACACCTTC; clone_size: .; d_call: .; j_call: TRBJ1-2; v_call: TRBV6-1
cdr3_aa: CAISDTLRGTEAFF; cdr3_nt: TGTGCCATCAGTGATACCCTCCGCGGTACTGAAGCTTTCTTT; clone_size: .; d_call: .; j_call: TRBJ1-1; v_call: TRBV10-3
cdr3_aa: CASSYSLQGNYGYTF; cdr3_nt: TGTGCCAGCAGTTACTCCCTGCAGGGAAACTATGGCTACACCTTC; clone_size: few; d_call: .; j_call: TRBJ1-2; v_call: TRBV6-6
cdr3_aa: CASSLYRLSEAFF; cdr3_nt: TGTGCCAGCAGCTTGTACAGGCTCTCTGAAGCTTTCTTT; clone_size: .; d_call: .; j_call: TRBJ1-1; v_call: TRBV5-6
cdr3_aa: CASSSTVNTEAFF; cdr3_nt: TGTGCCAGCAGTTCGACAGTGAACACTGAAGCTTTCTTT; clone_size: few; d_call: .; j_call: TRBJ1-1; v_call: TRBV6-5
cdr3_aa: CAWSVLGVAEAFF; cdr3_nt: TGTGCCTGGAGTGTCCTAGGGGTAGCCGAAGCTTTCTTT; clone_size: .; d_call: .; j_call: TRBJ1-1; v_call: TRBV30
cdr3_aa: CAWTGANYGYTF; cdr3_nt: TGTGCCTGGACAGGGGCTAACTATGGCTACACCTTC; clone_size: few; d_call: .; j_call: TRBJ1-2; v_call: TRBV30
cdr3_aa: CASSQRRSKRPYNEQFF; cdr3_nt: TGTGCCAGCAGCCAGAGACGTAGCAAAAGGCCCTACAATGAGCAGTTCTTC; clone_size: .; d_call: .; j_call: TRBJ2-1; v_call: TRBV5-8
cdr3_aa: CARQRPRRAPEAFF; cdr3_nt: TGTGCCAGACAACGCCCCCGGAGGGCCCCTGAAGCTTTCTTT; clone_size: .; d_call: .; j_call: TRBJ1-1; v_call: TRBV28
cdr3_aa: CASRADTDTQYF; cdr3_nt: TGTGCCAGCAGGGCCGACACAGATACGCAGTATTTT; clone_size: .; d_call: .; j_call: TRBJ2-3; v_call: TRBV2
cdr3_aa: CASSIGSAYNGYTF; cdr3_nt: TGTGCCAGTAGTATAGGGTCGGCTTATAATGGCTACACCTTC; clone_size: .; d_call: .; j_call: TRBJ1-2; v_call: TRBV19
cdr3_aa: CASSQDRAGDQPQHF; cdr3_nt: TGTGCCAGCAGCCAAGATCGGGCGGGGGACCAGCCCCAGCATTTT; clone_size: .; d_call: .; j_call: TRBJ1-5; v_call: TRBV4-2
cdr3_aa: CASSSVPKSGYTF; cdr3_nt: TGTGCCAGCAGCTCCGTCCCTAAGTCAGGCTACACCTTC; clone_size: .; d_call: .; j_call: TRBJ1-2; v_call: TRBV6-1
cdr3_aa: CASSLGGAGYGYTF; cdr3_nt: TGTGCCAGCAGCCTAGGGGGTGCCGGCTATGGCTACACCTTC; clone_size: .; d_call: .; j_call: TRBJ1-2; v_call: TRBV27
cdr3_aa: CASSLIPLDTYNEQFF; cdr3_nt: TGTGCCAGCAGCTTAATTCCGCTAGATACATACAATGAGCAGTTCTTC; clone_size: .; d_call: .; j_call: TRBJ2-1; v_call: TRBV7-2
cdr3_aa: CASSFPRHPPQMETQYF; cdr3_nt: TGCGCCAGCAGCTTCCCAAGACACCCACCCCAAATGGAGACCCAGTACTTC; clone_size: .; d_call: .; j_call: TRBJ2-5; v_call: TRBV5-1
cdr3_aa: CASGPPTGGYIDGYTF; cdr3_nt: TGTGCTAGTGGTCCCCCGACAGGGGGATACATCGATGGCTACACCTTC; clone_size: .; d_call: TRBD1; j_call: TRBJ1-2; v_call: TRBV12-5
cdr3_aa: CASSLTSQGGNSYEQYF; cdr3_nt: TGCGCCAGCAGCCTTACTTCCCAGGGTGGGAATTCCTACGAGCAGTACTTC; clone_size: .; d_call: .; j_call: TRBJ2-7; v_call: TRBV4-1
cdr3_aa: CASSLGRGGRTSGSTDTQYF; cdr3_nt: TGTGCCAGCAGTTTGGGAAGGGGGGGGAGGACTAGCGGTAGCACAGATACGCAGTATTTT; clone_size: .; d_call: TRBD2; j_call: TRBJ2-3; v_call: TRBV2
cdr3_aa: CASSLQGPNEKLFF; cdr3_nt: TGCGCCAGCAGCCTTCAGGGTCCTAATGAAAAACTGTTTTTT; clone_size: .; d_call: .; j_call: TRBJ1-4; v_call: TRBV4-3
cdr3_aa: CASWGSGSYEQYF; cdr3_nt: TGTGCCAGCTGGGGGTCCGGCTCCTACGAGCAGTACTTC; clone_size: .; d_call: .; j_call: TRBJ2-7; v_call: TRBV27
cdr3_aa: CASSLASWRGNEQYF; cdr3_nt: TGTGCCAGCAGCTTAGCCTCCTGGCGGGGTAACGAGCAGTACTTC; clone_size: .; d_call: .; j_call: TRBJ2-7; v_call: TRBV11-3